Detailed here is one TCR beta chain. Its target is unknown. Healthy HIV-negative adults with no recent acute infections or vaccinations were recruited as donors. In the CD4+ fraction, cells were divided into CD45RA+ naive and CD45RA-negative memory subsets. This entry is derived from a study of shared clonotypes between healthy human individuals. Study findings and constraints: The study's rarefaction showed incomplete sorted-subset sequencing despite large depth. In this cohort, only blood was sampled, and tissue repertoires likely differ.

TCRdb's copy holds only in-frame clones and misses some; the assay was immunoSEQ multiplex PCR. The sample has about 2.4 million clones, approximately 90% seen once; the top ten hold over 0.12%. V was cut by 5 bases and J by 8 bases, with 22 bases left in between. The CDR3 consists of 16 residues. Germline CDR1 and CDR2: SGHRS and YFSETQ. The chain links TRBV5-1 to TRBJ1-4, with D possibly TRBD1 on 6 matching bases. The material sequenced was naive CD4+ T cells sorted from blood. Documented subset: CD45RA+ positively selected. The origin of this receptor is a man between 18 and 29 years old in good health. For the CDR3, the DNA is TGCGCCAGCAGTTCCACAACAGGGAGGAAGGGGGAAAAACTGTTTTTT. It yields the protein CASSSTTGRKGEKLFF.